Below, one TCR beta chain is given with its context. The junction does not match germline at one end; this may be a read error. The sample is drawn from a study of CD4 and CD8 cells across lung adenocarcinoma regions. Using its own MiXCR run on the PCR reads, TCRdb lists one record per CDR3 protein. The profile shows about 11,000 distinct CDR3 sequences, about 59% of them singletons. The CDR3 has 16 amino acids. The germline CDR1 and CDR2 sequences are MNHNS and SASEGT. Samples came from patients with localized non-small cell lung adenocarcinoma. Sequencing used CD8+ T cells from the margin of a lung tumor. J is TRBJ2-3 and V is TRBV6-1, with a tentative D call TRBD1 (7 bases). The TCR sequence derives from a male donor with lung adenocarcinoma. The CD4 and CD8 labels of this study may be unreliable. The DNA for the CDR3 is TGTGCCAGCAGTGAAATCCAGACTAGGGGGACAGATGCGCAGTATTTT. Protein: CASSEIQTRGTDAQYF.